One sample yielded the 18 T cell receptor beta chains listed below, sequenced in a study of cytomegalovirus exposure and HLA in healthy donors. With 60 Vbeta and 13 Jbeta primers, the PCR was carried out. Clones were sequenced by immunoSEQ multiplex PCR, and TCRdb holds only the in-frame ones, with some missing. Of around 200,000 clones listed, more than 65% are singletons. The sequenced material came from PBMCs. Receptor source: a girl aged 2-9 years in good health and CMV-seropositive.

The sample holds one count of this clone. The gene calls are TRBV27 and TRBJ2-5; TRBD2 aligns across 10 bases. The J call may be in error: the DNA end matches TRBJ2-7 better. Germline CDR1 and CDR2: MNHEY and SMNVEV (reference sequence). The length of the CDR3 is 15 residues. CDR3 in amino acids: CASSSTSGVSYEQYF. CDR3 sequence (DNA): TGTGCCAGCAGCAGTACTAGCGGGGTCTCCTACGAGCAGTACTTC.

The rearrangement links TRBV11-2 to TRBJ1-4, with 9 bases that match TRBD1. From germline, CDR1 is SGHAT and CDR2 FQNNGV. The CDR3 consists of 15 residues. The junction had 4 bases not matched to a gene; V was cut back by 1 base and J by 7 bases. CDR3 sequence reads: CASSLVGQGLEKLFF. The CDR3 DNA is TGTGCCAGCAGCTTAGTGGGACAGGGTCTTGAAAAACTGTTTTTT.

Here the CDR3 reads CASSINSGGANEQFF. DNA of the CDR3: TGCGCCAGCAGCATAAATAGCGGGGGGGCGAATGAGCAGTTCTTC. This sequence joins TRBV5-1 and TRBJ2-1; 11 bases are shared with TRBD2. The germline V gene has CDR1 SGHRS and CDR2 YFSETQ. Trimming removed 4 bases from V and 7 bases from J; junction bases left unmatched: 7. This CDR3 has 15 amino acids.

The chain links TRBV14 to TRBJ2-6; 8 bases fit TRBD1. The ends lost 2 bases at V and 2 bases at J; junction bases unmatched: 8. This CDR3 comprises 18 residues. In germline, CDR1 is SGHDN, CDR2 FVKESK. Written as DNA, the CDR3 is TGTGCCAGCAGCCAACCAGGGGGCTGGGCCGCTGGGGCCAACGTCCTGACTTTC. Translating gives CASSQPGGWAAGANVLTF.

This chain connects TRBV5-1 to TRBJ2-2, with D unresolved. From germline, CDR1 is SGHRS and CDR2 YFSETQ. Trimming took off 1 base at V and 0 bases at J, with 7 bases between the two ends. This CDR3 spans 15 amino acids. The CDR3 reads CASSLIEANTGELFF. The DNA of the CDR3 is TGCGCCAGCAGCTTGATCGAGGCGAACACCGGGGAGCTGTTTTTT.

The gene calls are TRBV11-2 and TRBJ2-7; D is possibly TRBD2 (5 bases). V dropped 8 bases and J dropped 1 base, with 12 bases sitting between them. Germline CDR1 SGHAT, CDR2 FQNNGV. The CDR3 extends over 13 amino acids. The DNA of the CDR3 is TGTGCCAGCCGAGGGAGTGCTTCCTACGAGCAGTACTTC. This translates into CASRGSASYEQYF.

This clone came up once. The V gene is TRBV19, the J gene TRBJ2-6; D call uncertain. The CDR3 has 16 residues. Trimming took off 7 bases at V and 0 bases at J, with 13 bases between the two ends. The V gene's germline CDR1 is LNHDA and CDR2 SQIVND (reference sequence). The CDR3 protein is CASTPTRLSGANVLTF. CDR3 DNA sequence: TGTGCCAGTACCCCCACGCGGCTCTCTGGGGCCAACGTCCTGACTTTC.

The CDR3 coding sequence is TGTGCCAGCAGCCTCCTTTGGAGCTCCTACGAGCAGTACTTC. This codes for CASSLLWSSYEQYF. The chain has TRBV27 and TRBJ2-7; D gene unclear. The germline gives CDR1 MNHEY, CDR2 SMNVEV (reference sequence). V lost 6 bases and J 0 bases, leaving 12 bases between the germline ends. The length of the CDR3 is 14 residues.

CDR3 loop: CASSPGRGQGYRADTQYF. The CDR3 DNA reads as TGTGCCAGCAGCCCCGGGAGGGGACAGGGCTACAGGGCTGATACGCAGTATTTT. The J gene is TRBJ2-3, the V gene TRBV11-3; perhaps TRBD1 as D (9 bases). V gave up 5 bases and J gave up 6 bases, with 27 bases separating them. The germline gives CDR1 SGHNT, CDR2 YENEEA. This CDR3 has 18 residues.

The rearrangement joins TRBV7-6 to TRBJ2-1; a possible D gene is TRBD2 (5 bases). Trimming removed 0 bases at V and 10 bases at J, with 13 bases between. Per germline, CDR1 SGHVS and CDR2 FNYEAQ. The CDR3 runs 14 residues. The CDR3 DNA sequence: TGTGCCAGCAGCTTAGCCGGCGGGCGGACCGAGCAGTTCTTC. As protein: CASSLAGGRTEQFF.

This rearrangement joins TRBV15 to TRBJ2-1, with D unclear. The CDR3 runs 13 residues. V was shortened by 1 base and J by 5 bases, with 6 bases between the two germline ends. CDR1 and CDR2 (germline): LNHNV, YYDKDF (reference sequence). In nucleotides, the CDR3 is TGTGCCACCAGCAGAGTTGCTAACAATGAGCAGTTCTTC. As protein: CATSRVANNEQFF.

V usage is TRBV11-2 and J usage is TRBJ2-5; TRBD1 agrees at 7 bases. The CDR3 is 15 residues long. Looked up from germline, CDR1 is SGHAT and CDR2 is FQNNGV. After removal of 5 bases from V and 4 bases from J, the junction contained 10 bases not matched to a gene. This CDR3 reads CASSPSGGTGETQYF. The CDR3 region has the DNA TGTGCCAGCAGCCCCTCAGGGGGTACTGGAGAGACCCAGTACTTC.

This clone has a handful of counts. The chain employs TRBV2 and TRBJ2-3; D is perhaps TRBD2 (6 bases). Germline V CDR1 and CDR2: SNHLY, FYNNEI. V was shortened by 4 bases and J by 2 bases, with 7 bases between the two germline ends. The length of the CDR3 is 13 residues. The CDR3 sequence: CASSGDFTDTQYF. Written as DNA, the CDR3 is TGTGCCAGCAGTGGGGACTTCACAGATACGCAGTATTTT. The variable domain in full, with the rest retrieved from reference TRBV2 and TRBJ2-3, is EPEVTQTPSHQVTQMGQEVILRCVPISNHLYFYWYRQILGQKVEFLVSFYNNEISEKSEIFDDQFSVERPDGSNFTLKIRSTKLEDSAMYFCASSGDFTDTQYFGPGTRLTVL.

J is TRBJ2-7 and V is TRBV4-1; TRBD1 agrees at 7 bases. This CDR3 is built from 17 residues. Germline CDR1 MGHRA, CDR2 YSYEKL. The J segment lost 3 bases and the V segment lost 4 bases, leaving 15 bases of the junction unmatched. The CDR3 DNA sequence: TGCGCCAGCAGCCGCCTACCGACGGGACAGAGAGTCTACGAGCAGTACTTC. Translating it yields CASSRLPTGQRVYEQYF.

This chain uses TRBV13 with TRBJ2-2; TRBD2 agrees at 7 bases. Germline CDR1 PRHDT, CDR2 FYEKMQ (reference sequence). The CDR3 length is 17 residues. J gave up 3 bases and V 0 bases, and 7 bases lay outside the gene matches. The CDR3 region has the DNA TGTGCCAGCAGCTTAGGCGGGAGGAGGGCCTACACCGGGGAGCTGTTTTTT. It is translated as CASSLGGRRAYTGELFF.

The chain carries TRBV5-4 and TRBJ2-2, with 14 bases fitting TRBD2. V shed 4 bases and J 1 base; nucleotides not matched to a gene: 3. The CDR3 sequence is 17 residues long. Germline V gene lookup returns CDR1 SGHNT and CDR2 YYREEE (reference sequence). The CDR3 DNA sequence: TGTGCCAGCAGCCCTGGGACTAGCGGGAGGAACACCGGGGAGCTGTTTTTT. It encodes CASSPGTSGRNTGELFF.

V is TRBV10-3 and J is TRBJ1-3; 9 bases map to TRBD1. The V gene end was trimmed by 10 bases and the J gene end by 6 bases; junction bases not matched to a gene: 10. Germline CDR1 ENHRY, CDR2 SYGVKD. CDR3 size: 14 residues. The CDR3 DNA follows: TGTGCCACCGCCGCGGGACAGGGTAAAAACACCATATATTTT. Translated: CATAAGQGKNTIYF.

The chain is built from TRBV6-1 and TRBJ1-1, with D perhaps TRBD1 (6 bases). The CDR3 totals 12 residues. V was shortened by 7 bases and J by 6 bases, with 12 bases between the two germline ends. The germline V gene encodes CDR1 MNHNS and CDR2 SASEGT. CDR3 sequence: CASTNRDPEAFF. DNA for the CDR3: TGTGCCAGCACAAACAGGGATCCTGAAGCTTTCTTT.